The 4 T cell receptor beta chains presented below share a single source sample, sequenced in a study of blood T cells in healthy people across ages. The use of a sample-barcoded 5' primer and a J-beta primer mix characterized a second PCR of roughly 7 to 11 cycles. One entry per CDR3 protein results from TCRdb running MiXCR on the 5' RACE reads. The sample records over 700,000 distinct CDR3 sequences, about 53% being singletons. Sample: blood. All receptors come from an older man in good health.

DNA of the CDR3: TGTGCCAGCAGCCAACTGACCGGACTAGCCAGGGAGACCCAGTACTTC. Protein: CASSQLTGLARETQYF. The genes are TRBV11-2 and TRBJ2-4; 8 bases line up with TRBD2. The J call may be in error: the DNA end matches TRBJ2-5 better. Germline CDR1 and CDR2: SGHAT and FQNNGV. The CDR3 is made up of 16 amino acids.

The chain joins TRBV28 to TRBJ1-2; D unclear. From germline, CDR1 is MDHEN and CDR2 SYDVKM. Trimming pared 7 bases from V and 2 bases from J, leaving 14 bases between. CDR3 length equals 14 residues. The CDR3 here is CASTDPTRNYGYTF. For the CDR3, the DNA is TGTGCCAGCACGGACCCGACACGAAACTATGGCTACACCTTC.

This clonotype was found once. This rearrangement joins TRBV9 to TRBJ2-1, with 8 bases matching TRBD2. The assigned J gene may be wrong: the sequence end matches TRBJ2-7 better. The CDR3 spans 17 residues. From germline, CDR1 is SGDLS and CDR2 YYNGEE. The CDR3 reads CASSVGAGGFSYNEQYF. Here the CDR3 DNA reads TGTGCCAGCAGCGTAGGGGCGGGAGGATTCTCCTACAATGAGCAGTACTTC.

This clonotype was counted a few times. Written as DNA, the CDR3 is TGCGCCAGCAGCTCGGACTCAAGGACTAGCGGGAGATACGCGTATTTT. Translated, it gives CASSSDSRTSGRYAYF. V and J are TRBV5-1 and TRBJ2-3; TRBD2 matches 13 bases. Germline V lookup: CDR1 SGHRS, CDR2 YFSETQ. CDR3 size: 16 residues. With V trimmed by 3 bases and J by 14 bases, 15 bases remained unmatched.